This entry lists 30 T cell receptor beta chains sequenced from one sample in a study of blood T cell repertoires in COVID-19. The method was immunoSEQ multiplex PCR; TCRdb's version includes in-frame clones alone and lacks a portion of them. The sample has 110,000 to 150,000 clones, around 81% seen once. The sample consisted of peripheral blood. Receptors originate from a human donor in a cohort sampled during active COVID-19.

The chain couples TRBV7-9 to TRBJ1-6, with D maybe TRBD1 (5 bases). Trimming pared 10 bases from V and 2 bases from J, leaving 12 bases between. The length of the CDR3 is 14 residues. The germline CDR1 and CDR2 sequences are SEHNR and FQNEAQ (reference sequence). For the CDR3, the DNA is TGTGCCATCAGGGCATTACCCTATAATTCACCCCTCCACTTT. Protein: CAIRALPYNSPLHF.

DNA for the CDR3: TGTGCCAGCAGCTTATCGAGCTGGACAGGGTCTATGGGAAACACCATATATTTT. It encodes CASSLSSWTGSMGNTIYF. V and J are TRBV11-2 and TRBJ1-3, with 8 bases matching TRBD1. Germline CDR1 SGHAT, CDR2 FQNNGV. Trimming cost V 2 bases and J 4 bases; bases outside gene matches: 13. The CDR3 spans 18 residues.

The genes are TRBV4-1 and TRBJ1-1, with TRBD1 identical over 7 bases. The junction had 11 bases not matched to a gene; V was cut back by 9 bases and J by 10 bases. CDR3 length: 12 residues. Germline values: CDR1 MGHRA, CDR2 YSYEKL. In DNA form, the CDR3 reads TGCGCCAGAGCAGGTGAGGGGGCATCAGCTTTCTTT. Amino acid sequence: CARAGEGASAFF.

The chain combines TRBV6-5 with TRBJ2-3; 7 positions match TRBD1. The CDR3 has 13 amino acids. J was trimmed by 5 bases and V by 4 bases; bases with no gene match: 3. Germline CDR1 reads MNHEY; CDR2 reads SVGAGI. In DNA, the CDR3 is TGTGCCAGCAGTTTACAGGGGTTAGATACGCAGTATTTT. Residues: CASSLQGLDTQYF.

This clone showed up many times. The CDR3: CASSLGQGFYEQYF. CDR3 bases: TGTGCCAGCAGCCTCGGACAGGGATTCTACGAGCAGTACTTC. The chain is built from TRBV14 and TRBJ2-7, with 8 nucleotides matching TRBD1. The CDR3 spans 14 residues. Per the germline V gene, CDR1 is SGHDN and CDR2 is FVKESK. V was clipped by 4 bases and J by 3 bases; unmatched bases: 5.

This chain links TRBV5-1 with TRBJ1-5, with unresolved D. CDR3 length equals 13 residues. V lost 4 bases, J lost 0 bases, and 5 bases lay in between. Germline V gene lookup returns CDR1 SGHRS and CDR2 YFSETQ. In DNA, the CDR3 is TGCGCCAGCAGCCAGTATAGCAATCAGCCCCAGCATTTT. Residues: CASSQYSNQPQHF.

V gene TRBV19 combines with J gene TRBJ1-6, with D unresolved. V lost 2 bases to trimming and J lost 8 bases, with 13 bases between them. The germline V gene has CDR1 LNHDA and CDR2 SQIVND (reference sequence). The CDR3 is 15 residues long. Here the CDR3 DNA reads TGTGCCAGTAGTATATGGGAGGTCCGCGATTCACCCCTCCACTTT. Translated, it gives CASSIWEVRDSPLHF.

The V gene is TRBV6-5, the J gene TRBJ2-1, with 9 bases fitting TRBD1. This CDR3 is 15 amino acids long. The ends lost 0 bases at V and 6 bases at J; junction bases unmatched: 3. Germline CDR1 MNHEY, CDR2 SVGAGI. CDR3 region: CASSYSGTGSNEQFF. The DNA of the CDR3 is TGTGCCAGCAGTTACTCAGGGACAGGGTCCAATGAGCAGTTCTTC.

The J gene is TRBJ2-2, the V gene TRBV6-4; D not resolved. Trimming pared 2 bases from V and 1 base from J, leaving 8 bases between. Germline V gene sequence: CDR1 MRHNA, CDR2 SNTAGT. The CDR3 has 15 residues. DNA for the CDR3: TGTGCCAGCAGTGACGGAGTGGGGAACACCGGGGAGCTGTTTTTT. As protein: CASSDGVGNTGELFF.

This clone was seen a few times. CDR3 in amino acids: CASSYRQGYEQYF. The CDR3 nucleotides read TGTGCCAGCAGTTACCGTCAGGGCTACGAGCAGTACTTC. The rearrangement uses TRBV6-5 and TRBJ2-7; D might be TRBD1 (5 bases). Trimming shortened V by 2 bases and J by 3 bases, and 8 bases separated the two germline ends. The CDR3 extends over 13 amino acids. CDR1 is MNHEY and CDR2 is SVGAGI in the germline V gene.

The chain uses TRBV2 and TRBJ1-6; TRBD1 aligns across 9 bases. V shed 6 bases and J 8 bases; nucleotides not matched to a gene: 5. CDR1 and CDR2 (germline): SNHLY, FYNNEI. The CDR3 runs to 14 residues. This CDR3 reads CASRPTGGDSPLHF. CDR3 coding DNA: TGTGCCAGCAGACCCACAGGGGGCGATTCACCCCTCCACTTT. The full variable domain, completed using reference TRBV2 and TRBJ1-6, is EPEVTQTPSHQVTQMGQEVILRCVPISNHLYFYWYRQILGQKVEFLVSFYNNEISEKSEIFDDQFSVERPDGSNFTLKIRSTKLEDSAMYFCASRPTGGDSPLHFGNGTRLTVT.

The CDR3 spells CASSPTGKDSPLHF. The DNA for the CDR3 is TGTGCCAGCAGCCCGACAGGGAAGGATTCACCCCTCCACTTT. The chain carries TRBV28 and TRBJ1-6, with TRBD1 identical over 7 bases. This CDR3 has 14 amino acids. J was trimmed by 8 bases and V by 6 bases; bases with no gene match: 7. Germline CDR1 is MDHEN and CDR2 is SYDVKM. Combining the CDR3 with reference TRBV28 and TRBJ1-6 gives the whole variable domain DVKVTQSSRYLVKRTGEKVFLECVQDMDHENMFWYRQDPGLGLRLIYFSYDVKMKEKGDIPEGYSVSREKKERFSLILESASTNQTSMYLCASSPTGKDSPLHFGNGTRLTVT.

This chain joins TRBV7-9 and TRBJ1-5; 8 nucleotides line up with TRBD1. The length of the CDR3 is 13 residues. V gave up 1 base and J gave up 11 bases; unmatched junction bases: 4. Germline V gives CDR1 SEHNR, CDR2 FQNEAQ (reference sequence). Here the CDR3 DNA reads TGTGCCAGCAGCTTAGGACAGGGGAGGGCCCAGCATTTT. This sequence encodes CASSLGQGRAQHF.

The chain joins TRBV6-5 to TRBJ2-7; weak D call: TRBD2 (6 bases). Looked up from germline, CDR1 is MNHEY and CDR2 is SVGAGI. The CDR3 runs 14 residues. V was clipped by 3 bases and J by 0 bases, with 9 bases between them. The CDR3 protein is CASSYGTSSYEQYF. The CDR3 nucleotides read TGTGCCAGCAGTTATGGGACTTCCTCCTACGAGCAGTACTTC.

The J gene is TRBJ1-6, the V gene TRBV6-1, with D hard to call. Germline lookup yields CDR1 MNHNS and CDR2 SASEGT. This CDR3 has 17 amino acids. Between the trimmed V and J ends, which lost 0 bases and 4 bases, there was a span of 13 bases. DNA of the CDR3: TGTGCCAGCAGTGAAGCCTCGGCGGCTTTTTATAATTCACCCCTCCACTTT. Protein product: CASSEASAAFYNSPLHF.

In this sample, this clone turned up once. The rearrangement links TRBV19 to TRBJ1-2, with 9 bases identical to TRBD1. This CDR3 spans 14 amino acids. Per germline, CDR1 LNHDA and CDR2 SQIVND (reference sequence). With V trimmed by 7 bases and J by 3 bases, 6 bases remained unmatched. CDR3: CASNRGLKDYGYTF. The CDR3 nucleotides read TGTGCCAGTAACAGGGGGCTTAAGGACTATGGCTACACCTTC. The full variable domain, its missing parts supplied by reference TRBV19 and TRBJ1-2, is DGGITQSPKYLFRKEGQNVTLSCEQNLNHDAMYWYRQDPGQGLRLIYYSQIVNDFQKGDIAEGYSVSREKKESFPLTVTSAQKNPTAFYLCASNRGLKDYGYTFGSGTRLTVV.

The CDR3 coding sequence is TGCGCCAGCAGCAAAGGACAGGGCAATGAGCAGTTCTTC. This encodes CASSKGQGNEQFF. The chain combines TRBV5-1 with TRBJ2-1; TRBD1 aligns across 8 bases. V dropped 4 bases and J dropped 6; count of bases not matched to a gene: 3. The CDR3 runs 13 residues. Looked up from germline, CDR1 is SGHRS and CDR2 is YFSETQ. Combining the CDR3 with reference TRBV5-1 and TRBJ2-1 gives the whole variable domain KAGVTQTPRYLIKTRGQQVTLSCSPISGHRSVSWYQQTPGQGLQFLFEYFSETQRNKGNFPGRFSGRQFSNSRSEMNVSTLELGDSALYLCASSKGQGNEQFFGPGTRLTVL.

J is TRBJ2-3 and V is TRBV3-1 (or the pseudogene TRBV3-2), with 9 positions matching TRBD2. CDR1 and CDR2 from the germline V gene are LGHDT and YNNKEL (reference sequence). The CDR3 is 16 residues long. Trimming cost V 0 bases and J 4 bases; bases outside gene matches: 5. CDR3 residues: CASSQDVSGGSDTQYF. The CDR3, as DNA: TGTGCCAGCAGCCAAGATGTTAGCGGGGGATCAGATACGCAGTATTTT.

V gene TRBV5-3 combines with J gene TRBJ1-2, with 7 bases matching TRBD1. TRBV5-3 counts as an open reading frame of uncertain function. The CDR3 totals 13 residues. The V and J ends lost 4 bases and 3 bases, in that order; junction bases with no gene match: 3. In DNA form, the CDR3 reads TGTGCCAGAAGCACCGGACAGGACTATGGCTACACCTTC. It codes for CARSTGQDYGYTF.

V usage is TRBV5-1 and J usage is TRBJ1-1; TRBD1 aligns across 11 bases. Germline V gene sequence: CDR1 SGHRS, CDR2 YFSETQ. J was trimmed by 3 bases and V by 7 bases; bases with no gene match: 8. CDR3 length equals 15 residues. The CDR3 nucleotides read TGCGCCAGCGGTCCGGGACAGGGGGTTTACACTGAAGCTTTCTTT. Encoded protein: CASGPGQGVYTEAFF.

This chain's CDR3 is CASSNNRGPYGYTF. DNA for the CDR3: TGTGCCAGCAGCAACAACAGGGGCCCCTATGGCTACACCTTC. The J gene is TRBJ1-2, the V gene TRBV7-2; 7 bases are a match to TRBD1. The V gene's germline CDR1 is SGHTA and CDR2 FQGNSA. The J segment lost 4 bases and the V segment lost 5 bases, leaving 7 bases of the junction unmatched. The CDR3 spans 14 residues.

This clone was picked up a small number of times. This rearrangement joins TRBV25-1 to TRBJ2-2, with 9 positions matching TRBD2. The length of the CDR3 is 14 residues. V was pared by 0 bases and J by 11 bases, with 4 bases of the junction left unmatched. The germline V gene encodes CDR1 MGHDK and CDR2 SYGVNS. CDR3 DNA: TGTGCCAGCAGTGAATATGCGGGGGGGTACGAGCTGTTTTTT. It specifies CASSEYAGGYELFF.

The chain links TRBV3-1 (or the pseudogene TRBV3-2) to TRBJ1-3; D uncertain. There are 16 residues in the CDR3. The V gene lost 0 bases and the J gene lost 0 bases, with 9 bases spanning the gap. Germline loops: CDR1 LGHDT, CDR2 YNNKEL (reference sequence). The CDR3 loop is CASSQDLGSSGNTIYF. CDR3 DNA sequence: TGTGCCAGCAGCCAAGATCTTGGCAGCTCTGGAAACACCATATATTTT.

This clone was counted once. The rearrangement links TRBV18 to TRBJ1-1; D call uncertain. The germline V gene has CDR1 KGHSH and CDR2 LQKENI. The CDR3 extends over 15 amino acids. Trimming removed 2 bases at V and 0 bases at J, with 10 bases between. The CDR3 DNA follows: TGTGCCAGCTCACCATCCCCCCAGGTGAACACTGAAGCTTTCTTT. It yields the protein CASSPSPQVNTEAFF.

The chain uses TRBV6-6 and TRBJ2-2; the match to TRBD1 covers 9 bases. V trimming: 8 bases; J trimming: 6 bases; junction bases outside the gene matches: 7. The CDR3 contains 14 residues. The germline CDR1 and CDR2 sequences are MNHNY and SVGAGI (reference sequence). The CDR3 nucleotides are TGTGCCAGCCTACCCAGACAGGGGGCCGGGGAGCTGTTTTTT. The encoded protein is CASLPRQGAGELFF.

This clone was counted between two and nine times. This chain connects TRBV5-4 to TRBJ2-5; 10 bases agree with TRBD1. J was trimmed by 3 bases and V by 3 bases; bases with no gene match: 2. Germline V gene data show CDR1 as SGHNT and CDR2 as YYREEE (reference sequence). The CDR3 sequence is 14 residues long. The CDR3 nucleotides are TGTGCCAGCAGCTGGGACAGGGGAAAAGAGACCCAGTACTTC. Protein: CASSWDRGKETQYF.

Details on this clone: The germline gene is not matched at one end of the junction; a read error may be the cause. V usage is TRBV10-3 and J usage is TRBJ1-2, with D perhaps TRBD1 (6 bases). The CDR3 length is 13 residues. CDR1 and CDR2 from the germline V gene are ENHRY and SYGVKD. DNA of the CDR3: TGTGCCATCAGTGAGCCCGACAGGTATGCCTACACCTTC. This codes for CAISEPDRYAYTF.

The CDR3 nucleotides read TGTGCCAGCAGCCAAGATTCGGCGGGGGCCCCCAAAAACATTCAGTACTTC. Translating it yields CASSQDSAGAPKNIQYF. V is TRBV3-1 (or the pseudogene TRBV3-2) and J is TRBJ2-4, with D maybe TRBD2 (7 bases). The germline CDR1 and CDR2 sequences are LGHDT and YNNKEL (reference sequence). V dropped 0 bases and J dropped 2 bases, with 14 bases sitting between them. The CDR3 loop spans 17 amino acids.

In its sample, this clone was seen once. The rearrangement joins TRBV15 to TRBJ2-4, with D uncertain. Germline V gene sequence: CDR1 LNHNV, CDR2 YYDKDF (reference sequence). The CDR3 runs 15 residues. V was shortened by 0 bases and J by 2 bases, with 8 bases between the two germline ends. The CDR3 DNA follows: TGTGCCACCAGCAGAGAGAGCATACCCAAAAACATTCAGTACTTC. Protein: CATSRESIPKNIQYF.

J is TRBJ1-2 and V is TRBV28; weak D call: TRBD1 (5 bases). Trimming left V 1 base short and J 8 bases short, with 14 bases between. The germline V gene encodes CDR1 MDHEN and CDR2 SYDVKM. This CDR3 contains 14 residues. The CDR3 DNA sequence: TGTGCCAGCAGTTTATCCCAGGGCCCCGGAGGCTACACCTTC. It specifies CASSLSQGPGGYTF.